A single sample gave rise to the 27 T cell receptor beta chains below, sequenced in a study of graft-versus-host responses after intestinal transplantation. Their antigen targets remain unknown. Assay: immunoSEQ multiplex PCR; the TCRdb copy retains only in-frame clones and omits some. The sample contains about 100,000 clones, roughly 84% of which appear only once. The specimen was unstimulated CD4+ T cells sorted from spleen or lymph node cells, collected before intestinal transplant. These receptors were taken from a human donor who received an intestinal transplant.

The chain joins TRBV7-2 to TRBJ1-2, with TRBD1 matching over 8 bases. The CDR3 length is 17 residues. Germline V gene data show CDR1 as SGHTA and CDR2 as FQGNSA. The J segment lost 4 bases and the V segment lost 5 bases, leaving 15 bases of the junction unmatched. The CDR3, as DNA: TGTGCCAGCAGCCTTGGACAGGGCGGTCGTAACAGCTATGGCTACACCTTC. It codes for CASSLGQGGRNSYGYTF.

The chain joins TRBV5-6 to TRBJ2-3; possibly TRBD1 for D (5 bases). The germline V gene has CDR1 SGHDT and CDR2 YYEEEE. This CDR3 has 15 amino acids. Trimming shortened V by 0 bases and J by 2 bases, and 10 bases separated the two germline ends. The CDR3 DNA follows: TGTGCCAGCAGCTTGGTAGGCAGGGTCACAGATACGCAGTATTTT. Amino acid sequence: CASSLVGRVTDTQYF.

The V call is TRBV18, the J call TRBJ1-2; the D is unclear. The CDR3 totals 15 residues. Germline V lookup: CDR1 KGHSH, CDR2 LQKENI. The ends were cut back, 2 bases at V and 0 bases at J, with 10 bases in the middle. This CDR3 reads CASSPTAPSNYGYTF. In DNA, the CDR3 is TGTGCCAGCTCACCAACAGCTCCTTCTAACTATGGCTACACCTTC.

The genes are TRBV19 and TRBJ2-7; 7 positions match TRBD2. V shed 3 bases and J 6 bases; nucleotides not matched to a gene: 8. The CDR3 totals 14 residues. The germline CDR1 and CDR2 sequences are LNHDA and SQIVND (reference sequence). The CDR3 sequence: CASSMWEGGREQYF. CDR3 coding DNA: TGTGCCAGTAGTATGTGGGAGGGAGGCCGCGAGCAGTACTTC.

The CDR3 DNA reads as TGTGCCAGCAGTCCCCGACTAGCGGGAGGGTCCTACAATGAGCAGTTCTTC. Translation: CASSPRLAGGSYNEQFF. The rearrangement uses TRBV28 and TRBJ2-1, with 14 bases aligning to TRBD2. From germline, CDR1 is MDHEN and CDR2 SYDVKM. V was pared by 5 bases and J by 1 base, with 4 bases of the junction left unmatched. The CDR3 is 17 amino acids.

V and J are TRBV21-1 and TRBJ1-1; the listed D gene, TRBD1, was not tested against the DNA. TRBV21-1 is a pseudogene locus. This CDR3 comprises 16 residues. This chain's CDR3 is CASSKEGTGSCTEAFF. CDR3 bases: TGTGCCAGCAGCAAAGAAGGGACAGGATCCTGCACTGAAGCTTTCTTT.

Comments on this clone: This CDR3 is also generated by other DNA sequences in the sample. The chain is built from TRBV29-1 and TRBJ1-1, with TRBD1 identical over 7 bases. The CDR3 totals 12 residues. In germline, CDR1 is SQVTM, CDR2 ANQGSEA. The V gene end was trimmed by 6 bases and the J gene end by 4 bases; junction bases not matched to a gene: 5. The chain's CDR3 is CSVRQGGTEAFF. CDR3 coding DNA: TGCAGCGTCCGACAGGGAGGCACTGAAGCTTTCTTT.

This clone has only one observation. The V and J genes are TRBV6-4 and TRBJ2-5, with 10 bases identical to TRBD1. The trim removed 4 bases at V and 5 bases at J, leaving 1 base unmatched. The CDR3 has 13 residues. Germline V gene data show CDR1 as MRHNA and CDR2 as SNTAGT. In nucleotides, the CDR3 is TGTGCCAGCAGTGGGGACAGGGGTGAGACCCAGTACTTC. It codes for CASSGDRGETQYF.

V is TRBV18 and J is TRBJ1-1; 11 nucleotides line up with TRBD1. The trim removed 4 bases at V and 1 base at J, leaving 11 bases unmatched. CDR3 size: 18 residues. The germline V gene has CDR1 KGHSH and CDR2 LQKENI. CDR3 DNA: TGTGCCAGCTCACTTTGGCCCGGGACAGGGGGAGAGAACACTGAAGCTTTCTTT. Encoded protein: CASSLWPGTGGENTEAFF.

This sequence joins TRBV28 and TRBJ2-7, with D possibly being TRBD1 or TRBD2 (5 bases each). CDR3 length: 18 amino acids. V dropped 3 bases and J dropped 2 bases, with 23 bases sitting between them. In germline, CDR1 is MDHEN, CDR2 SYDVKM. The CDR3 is CASSFPLQIGAETYEQYF. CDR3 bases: TGTGCCAGCAGTTTTCCCCTGCAAATCGGGGCCGAAACCTACGAGCAGTACTTC.

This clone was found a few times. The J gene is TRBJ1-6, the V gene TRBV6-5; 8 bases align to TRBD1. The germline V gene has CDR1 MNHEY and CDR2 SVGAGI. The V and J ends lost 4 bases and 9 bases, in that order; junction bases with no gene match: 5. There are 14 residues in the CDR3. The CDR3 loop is CASSSEQGVSPLHF. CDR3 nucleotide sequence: TGTGCCAGCAGTTCGGAACAGGGGGTTTCACCCCTCCACTTT.

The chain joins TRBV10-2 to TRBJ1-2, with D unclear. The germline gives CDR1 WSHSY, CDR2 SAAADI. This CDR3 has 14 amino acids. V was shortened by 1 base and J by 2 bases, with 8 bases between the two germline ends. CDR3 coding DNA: TGCGCCAGCAGTGAGTTCCAGGAAAACTATGGCTACACCTTC. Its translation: CASSEFQENYGYTF.

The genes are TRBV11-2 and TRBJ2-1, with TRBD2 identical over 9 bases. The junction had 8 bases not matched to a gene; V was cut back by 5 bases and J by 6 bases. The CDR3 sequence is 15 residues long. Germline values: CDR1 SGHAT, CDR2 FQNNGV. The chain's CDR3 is CASSPQAGGLNEQFF. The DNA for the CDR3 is TGTGCCAGCAGCCCCCAGGCGGGAGGGCTCAATGAGCAGTTCTTC.

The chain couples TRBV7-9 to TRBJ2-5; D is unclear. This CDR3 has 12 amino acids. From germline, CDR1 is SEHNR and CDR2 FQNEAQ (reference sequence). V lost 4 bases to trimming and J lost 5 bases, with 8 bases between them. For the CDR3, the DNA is TGTGCCAGCAGCTCGTCGAGGGAGACCCAGTACTTC. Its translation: CASSSSRETQYF.

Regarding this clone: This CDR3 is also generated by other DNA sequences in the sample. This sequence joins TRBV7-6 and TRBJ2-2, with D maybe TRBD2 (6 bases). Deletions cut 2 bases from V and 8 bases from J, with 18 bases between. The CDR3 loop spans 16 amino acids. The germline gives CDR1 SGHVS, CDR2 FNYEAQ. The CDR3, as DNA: TGTGCCAGCAGCTTACAGTACGGGAGTACCACTGGGGAGCTGTTTTTT. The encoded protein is CASSLQYGSTTGELFF.

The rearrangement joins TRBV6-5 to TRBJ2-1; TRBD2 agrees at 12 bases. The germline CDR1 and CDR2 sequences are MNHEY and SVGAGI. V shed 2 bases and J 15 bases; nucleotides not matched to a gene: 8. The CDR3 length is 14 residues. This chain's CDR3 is CASSYELAGGFMFF. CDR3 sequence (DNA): TGTGCCAGCAGTTACGAGCTAGCGGGAGGGTTCATGTTCTTC.

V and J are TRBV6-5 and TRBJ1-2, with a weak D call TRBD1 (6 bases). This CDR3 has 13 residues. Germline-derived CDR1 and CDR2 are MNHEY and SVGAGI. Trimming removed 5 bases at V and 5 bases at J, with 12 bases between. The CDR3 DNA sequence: TGTGCCAGCAGTCGGACTCAGGGGTATGGCTACACCTTC. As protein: CASSRTQGYGYTF.

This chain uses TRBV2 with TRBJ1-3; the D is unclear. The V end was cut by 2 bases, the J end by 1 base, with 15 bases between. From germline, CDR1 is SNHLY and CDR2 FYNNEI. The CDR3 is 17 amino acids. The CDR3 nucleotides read TGTGCCAGCAGTGAAACAAGGCTGGGGAGATCTGGAAACACCATATATTTT. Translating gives CASSETRLGRSGNTIYF.

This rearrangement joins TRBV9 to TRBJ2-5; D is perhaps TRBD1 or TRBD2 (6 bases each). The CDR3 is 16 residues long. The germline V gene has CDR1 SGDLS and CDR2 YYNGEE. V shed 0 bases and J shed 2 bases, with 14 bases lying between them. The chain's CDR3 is CASSVGRGAPQETQYF. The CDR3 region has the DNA TGTGCCAGCAGCGTAGGTAGGGGGGCCCCTCAAGAGACCCAGTACTTC.

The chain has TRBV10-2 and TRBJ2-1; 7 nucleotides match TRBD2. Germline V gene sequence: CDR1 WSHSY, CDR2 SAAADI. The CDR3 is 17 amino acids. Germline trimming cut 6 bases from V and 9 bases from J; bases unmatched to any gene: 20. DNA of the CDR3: TGCGCCAGCAGGACCTATCGTGGCGGGAGTGCTGAGAGTGAGCAGTTCTTC. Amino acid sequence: CASRTYRGGSAESEQFF.

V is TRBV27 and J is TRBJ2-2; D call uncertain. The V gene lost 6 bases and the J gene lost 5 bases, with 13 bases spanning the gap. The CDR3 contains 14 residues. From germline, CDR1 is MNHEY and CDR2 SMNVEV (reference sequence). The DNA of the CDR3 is TGTGCCAGCAGCAAAAGAGGCGGAACCGGGGAGCTGTTTTTT. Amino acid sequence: CASSKRGGTGELFF.

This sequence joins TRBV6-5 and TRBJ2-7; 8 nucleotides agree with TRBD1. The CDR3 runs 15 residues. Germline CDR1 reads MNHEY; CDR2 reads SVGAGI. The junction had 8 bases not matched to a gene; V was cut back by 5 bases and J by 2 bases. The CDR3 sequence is CASSIQGDGTYEQYF. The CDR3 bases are TGTGCCAGCAGTATACAGGGGGATGGGACCTACGAGCAGTACTTC.

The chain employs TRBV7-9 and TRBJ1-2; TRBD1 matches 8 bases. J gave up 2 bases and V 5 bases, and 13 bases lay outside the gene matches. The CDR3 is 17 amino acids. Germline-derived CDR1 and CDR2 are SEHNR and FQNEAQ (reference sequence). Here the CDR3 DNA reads TGTGCCAGCAGCCTTGGACAGGGCATCGGTCCCAACTATGGCTACACCTTC. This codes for CASSLGQGIGPNYGYTF.

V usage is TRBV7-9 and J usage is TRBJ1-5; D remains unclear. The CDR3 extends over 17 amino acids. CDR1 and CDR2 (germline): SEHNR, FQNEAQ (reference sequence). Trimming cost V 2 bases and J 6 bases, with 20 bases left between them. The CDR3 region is CASSLYGLNGVGQPQHF. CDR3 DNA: TGTGCCAGCAGCTTATATGGCCTGAACGGGGTAGGTCAGCCCCAGCATTTT.

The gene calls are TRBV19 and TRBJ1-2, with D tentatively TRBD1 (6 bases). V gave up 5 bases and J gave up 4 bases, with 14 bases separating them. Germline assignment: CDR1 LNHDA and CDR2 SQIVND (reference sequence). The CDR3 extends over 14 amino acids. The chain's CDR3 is CASSPGTRGYGYTF. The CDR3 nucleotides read TGTGCCAGTAGTCCCGGGACACGTGGCTATGGCTACACCTTC.

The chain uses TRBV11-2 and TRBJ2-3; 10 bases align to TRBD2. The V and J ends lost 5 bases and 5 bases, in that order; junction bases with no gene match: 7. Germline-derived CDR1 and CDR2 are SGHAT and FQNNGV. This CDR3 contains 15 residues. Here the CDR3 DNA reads TGTGCCAGCAGCGACGCTAGCGGGGGAGGAGATACGCAGTATTTT. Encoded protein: CASSDASGGGDTQYF.

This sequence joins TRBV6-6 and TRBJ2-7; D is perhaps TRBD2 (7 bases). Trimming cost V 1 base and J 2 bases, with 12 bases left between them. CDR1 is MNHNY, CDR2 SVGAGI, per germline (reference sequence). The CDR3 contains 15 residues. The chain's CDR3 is CASSYLGGGAYEQYF. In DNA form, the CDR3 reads TGTGCCAGCAGTTACTTGGGGGGGGGCGCCTACGAGCAGTACTTC.